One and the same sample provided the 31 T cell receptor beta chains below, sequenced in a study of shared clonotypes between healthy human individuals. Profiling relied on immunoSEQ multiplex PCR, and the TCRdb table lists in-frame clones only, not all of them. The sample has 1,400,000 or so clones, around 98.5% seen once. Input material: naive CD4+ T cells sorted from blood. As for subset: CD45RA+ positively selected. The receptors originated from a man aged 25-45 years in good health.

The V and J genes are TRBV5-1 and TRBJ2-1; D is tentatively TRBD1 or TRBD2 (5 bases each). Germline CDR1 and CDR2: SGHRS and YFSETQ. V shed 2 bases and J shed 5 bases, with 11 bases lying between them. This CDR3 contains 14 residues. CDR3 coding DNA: TGCGCCAGCAGCTTACAAGGGACCAACAATGAGCAGTTCTTC. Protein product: CASSLQGTNNEQFF.

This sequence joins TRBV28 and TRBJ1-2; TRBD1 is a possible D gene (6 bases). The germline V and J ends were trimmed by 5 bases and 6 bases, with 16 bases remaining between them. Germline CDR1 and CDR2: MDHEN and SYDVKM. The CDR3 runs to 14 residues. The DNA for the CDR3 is TGTGCCAGCAGTCCTGACAGGAAGGCCCATGGCTACACCTTC. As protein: CASSPDRKAHGYTF.

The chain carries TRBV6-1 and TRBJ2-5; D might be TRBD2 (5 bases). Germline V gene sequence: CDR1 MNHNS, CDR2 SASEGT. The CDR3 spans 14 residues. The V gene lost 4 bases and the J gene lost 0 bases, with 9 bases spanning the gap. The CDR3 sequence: CASSASGNQETQYF. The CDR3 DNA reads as TGTGCCAGCAGTGCGTCGGGGAACCAAGAGACCCAGTACTTC.

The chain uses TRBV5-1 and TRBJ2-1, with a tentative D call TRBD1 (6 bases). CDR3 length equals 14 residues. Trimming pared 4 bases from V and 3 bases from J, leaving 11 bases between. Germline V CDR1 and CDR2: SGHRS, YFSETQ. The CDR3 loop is CASSQSQGYNEQFF. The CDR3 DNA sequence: TGCGCCAGCAGCCAATCACAGGGCTACAATGAGCAGTTCTTC.

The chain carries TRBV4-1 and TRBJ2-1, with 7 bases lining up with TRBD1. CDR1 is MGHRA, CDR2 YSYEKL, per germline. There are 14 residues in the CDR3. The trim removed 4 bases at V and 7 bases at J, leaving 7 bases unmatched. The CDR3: CASSLGQTPNEQFF. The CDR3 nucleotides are TGCGCCAGCAGCCTGGGACAGACCCCAAATGAGCAGTTCTTC.

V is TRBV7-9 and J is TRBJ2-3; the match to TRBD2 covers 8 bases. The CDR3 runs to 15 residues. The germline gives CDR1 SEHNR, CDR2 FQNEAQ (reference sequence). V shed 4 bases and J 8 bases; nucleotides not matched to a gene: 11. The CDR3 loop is CASSSTGTRIGTQYF. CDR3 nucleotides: TGTGCCAGCAGCTCAACCGGGACTAGGATCGGTACGCAGTATTTT.

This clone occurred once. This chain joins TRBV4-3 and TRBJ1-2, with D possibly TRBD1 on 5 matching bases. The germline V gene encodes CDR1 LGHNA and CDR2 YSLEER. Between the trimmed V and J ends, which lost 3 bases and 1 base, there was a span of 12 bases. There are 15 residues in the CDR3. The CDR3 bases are TGCGCCAGCAGCCACCTCGGGGGGAATAACTATGGCTACACCTTC. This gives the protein CASSHLGGNNYGYTF.

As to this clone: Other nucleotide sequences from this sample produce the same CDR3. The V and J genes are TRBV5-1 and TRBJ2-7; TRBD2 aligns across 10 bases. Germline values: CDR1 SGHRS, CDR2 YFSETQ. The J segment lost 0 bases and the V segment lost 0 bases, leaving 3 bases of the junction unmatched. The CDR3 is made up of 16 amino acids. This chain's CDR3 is CASSLGLAGGSYEQYF. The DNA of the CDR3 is TGCGCCAGCAGCTTGGGACTAGCGGGTGGCTCCTACGAGCAGTACTTC.

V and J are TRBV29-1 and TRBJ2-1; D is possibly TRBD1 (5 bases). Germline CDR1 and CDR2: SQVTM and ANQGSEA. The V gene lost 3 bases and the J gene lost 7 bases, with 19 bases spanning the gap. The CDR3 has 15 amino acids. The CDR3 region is CSVDRYLQGENEQFF. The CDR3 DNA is TGCAGCGTTGATAGGTACTTGCAGGGTGAAAATGAGCAGTTCTTC.

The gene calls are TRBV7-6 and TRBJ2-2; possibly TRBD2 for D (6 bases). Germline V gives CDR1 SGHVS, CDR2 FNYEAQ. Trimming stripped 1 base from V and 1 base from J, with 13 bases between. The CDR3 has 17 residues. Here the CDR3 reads CASSLEPGLGNTGELFF. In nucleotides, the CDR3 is TGTGCCAGCAGCTTAGAGCCGGGACTTGGGAACACCGGGGAGCTGTTTTTT.

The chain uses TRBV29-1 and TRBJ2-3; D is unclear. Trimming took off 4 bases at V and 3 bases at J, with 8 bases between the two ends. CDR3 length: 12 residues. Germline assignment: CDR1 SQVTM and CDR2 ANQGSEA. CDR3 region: CSVVSSTDTQYF. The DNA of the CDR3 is TGCAGCGTTGTTAGTTCGACAGATACGCAGTATTTT.

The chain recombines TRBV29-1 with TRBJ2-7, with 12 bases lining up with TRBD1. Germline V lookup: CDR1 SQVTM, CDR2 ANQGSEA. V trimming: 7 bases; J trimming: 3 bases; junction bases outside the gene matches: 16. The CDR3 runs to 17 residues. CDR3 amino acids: CSATGTGGHTGYYEQYF. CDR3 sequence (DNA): TGCAGCGCGACCGGGACAGGGGGCCACACTGGTTACTACGAGCAGTACTTC.

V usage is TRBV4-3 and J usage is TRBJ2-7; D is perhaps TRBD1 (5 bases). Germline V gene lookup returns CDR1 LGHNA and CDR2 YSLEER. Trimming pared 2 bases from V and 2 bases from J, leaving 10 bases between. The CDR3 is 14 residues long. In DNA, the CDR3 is TGCGCCAGCAGCCAAACTGACAGAACCTACGAGCAGTACTTC. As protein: CASSQTDRTYEQYF.

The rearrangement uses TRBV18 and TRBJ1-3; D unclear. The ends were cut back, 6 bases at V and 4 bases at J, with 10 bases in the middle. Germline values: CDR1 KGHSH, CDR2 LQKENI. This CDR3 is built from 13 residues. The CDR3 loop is CASSPDGGNTIYF. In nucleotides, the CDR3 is TGTGCCAGCTCCCCGGACGGCGGAAACACCATATATTTT.

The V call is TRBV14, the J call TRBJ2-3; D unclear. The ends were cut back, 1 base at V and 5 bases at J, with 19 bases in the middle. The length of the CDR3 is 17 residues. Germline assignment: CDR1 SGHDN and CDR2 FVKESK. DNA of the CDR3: TGTGCCAGCAGCCAAGGGACGGCGGTAATCGAATTAGATACGCAGTATTTT. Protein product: CASSQGTAVIELDTQYF.

This CDR3 reads CASTWPGGGKLFF. The CDR3 coding sequence is TGTGCCAGCACCTGGCCCGGGGGTGGGAAGCTTTTCTTT. V usage is TRBV6-5 and J usage is TRBJ1-1; tentatively, D is TRBD1 (5 bases). Trimming pared 7 bases from V and 13 bases from J, leaving 22 bases between. The CDR3 loop spans 13 amino acids. Germline values: CDR1 MNHEY, CDR2 SVGAGI.

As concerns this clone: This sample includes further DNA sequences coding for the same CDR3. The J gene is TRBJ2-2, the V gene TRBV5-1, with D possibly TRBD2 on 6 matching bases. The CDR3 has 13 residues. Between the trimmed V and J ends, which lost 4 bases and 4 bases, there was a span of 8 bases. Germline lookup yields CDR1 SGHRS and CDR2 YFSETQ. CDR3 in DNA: TGCGCCAGCAGCCCCGGGGGCACCGGGGAGCTGTTTTTT. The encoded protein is CASSPGGTGELFF. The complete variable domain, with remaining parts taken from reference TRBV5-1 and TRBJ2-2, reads KAGVTQTPRYLIKTRGQQVTLSCSPISGHRSVSWYQQTPGQGLQFLFEYFSETQRNKGNFPGRFSGRQFSNSRSEMNVSTLELGDSALYLCASSPGGTGELFFGEGSRLTVL.

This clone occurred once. CDR3 sequence reads: CAISESAGGGETQYF. The CDR3, as DNA: TGTGCCATCAGTGAGTCCGCGGGAGGGGGGGAGACCCAGTACTTC. The V call is TRBV10-3, the J call TRBJ2-5; 9 nucleotides match TRBD2. With V trimmed by 0 bases and J by 5 bases, 4 bases remained unmatched. There are 15 residues in the CDR3. Germline CDR1 and CDR2: ENHRY and SYGVKD.

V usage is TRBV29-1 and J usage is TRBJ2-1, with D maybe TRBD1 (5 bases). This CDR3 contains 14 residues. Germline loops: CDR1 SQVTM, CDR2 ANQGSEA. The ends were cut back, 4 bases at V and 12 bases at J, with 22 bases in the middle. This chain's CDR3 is CSVAGRASSYGQFF. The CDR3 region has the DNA TGCAGCGTTGCGGGCAGGGCTTCTTCGTATGGGCAGTTCTTC.

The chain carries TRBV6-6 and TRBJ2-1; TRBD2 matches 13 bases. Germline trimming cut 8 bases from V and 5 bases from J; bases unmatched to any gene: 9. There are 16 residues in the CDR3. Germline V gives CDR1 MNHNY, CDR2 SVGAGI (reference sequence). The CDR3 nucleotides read TGTGCCAGCCGTTGGGGGGGACTAGCGGGGAACAATGAGCAGTTCTTC. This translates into CASRWGGLAGNNEQFF.

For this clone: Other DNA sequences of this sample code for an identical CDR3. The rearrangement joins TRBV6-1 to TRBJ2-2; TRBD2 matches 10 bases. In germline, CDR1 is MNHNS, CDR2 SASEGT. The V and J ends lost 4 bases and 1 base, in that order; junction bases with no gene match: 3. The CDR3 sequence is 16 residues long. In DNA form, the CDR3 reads TGTGCCAGCAGTGGGTTAGCGGGGGGGAACACCGGGGAGCTGTTTTTT. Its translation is CASSGLAGGNTGELFF.

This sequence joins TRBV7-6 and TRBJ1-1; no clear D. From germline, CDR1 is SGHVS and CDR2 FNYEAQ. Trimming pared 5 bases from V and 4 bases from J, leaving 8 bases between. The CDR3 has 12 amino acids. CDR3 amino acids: CASSRLGTEAFF. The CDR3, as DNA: TGTGCCAGCAGCCGCCTAGGCACTGAAGCTTTCTTT. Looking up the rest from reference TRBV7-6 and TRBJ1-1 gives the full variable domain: GAGVSQSPRYKVTKRGQDVALRCDPISGHVSLYWYRQALGQGPEFLTYFNYEAQQDKSGLPNDRFSAERPEGSISTLTIQRTEQRDSAMYRCASSRLGTEAFFGQGTRLTVV.

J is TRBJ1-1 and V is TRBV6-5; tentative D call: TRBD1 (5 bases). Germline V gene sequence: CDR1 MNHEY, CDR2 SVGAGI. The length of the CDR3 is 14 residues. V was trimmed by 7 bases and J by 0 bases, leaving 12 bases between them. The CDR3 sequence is CASTPTAMNTEAFF. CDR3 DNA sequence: TGTGCCAGCACTCCGACAGCCATGAACACTGAAGCTTTCTTT.

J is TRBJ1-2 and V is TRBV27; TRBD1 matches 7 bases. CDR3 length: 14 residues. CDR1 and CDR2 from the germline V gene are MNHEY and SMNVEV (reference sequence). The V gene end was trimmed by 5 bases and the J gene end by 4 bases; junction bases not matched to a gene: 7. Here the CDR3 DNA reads TGTGCCAGCAGTCCCCGGGACAGAGTCTATGGCTACACCTTC. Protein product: CASSPRDRVYGYTF.

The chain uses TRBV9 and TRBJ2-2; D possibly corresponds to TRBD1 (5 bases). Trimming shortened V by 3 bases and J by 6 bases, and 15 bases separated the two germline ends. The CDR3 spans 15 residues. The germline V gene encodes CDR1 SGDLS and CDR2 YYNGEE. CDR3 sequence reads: CASSDLSGAPGELFF. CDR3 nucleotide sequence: TGTGCCAGCAGCGACCTGAGTGGGGCTCCCGGGGAGCTGTTTTTT.

In nucleotides, the CDR3 is TGTGCCAGCTCACCTCGAGCAGCGAAAGAGACCCAGTACTTC. Its translation is CASSPRAAKETQYF. J is TRBJ2-5 and V is TRBV18; no clear D. Germline V CDR1 and CDR2: KGHSH, LQKENI. This CDR3 comprises 14 residues. V was pared by 3 bases and J by 3 bases, with 11 bases between.

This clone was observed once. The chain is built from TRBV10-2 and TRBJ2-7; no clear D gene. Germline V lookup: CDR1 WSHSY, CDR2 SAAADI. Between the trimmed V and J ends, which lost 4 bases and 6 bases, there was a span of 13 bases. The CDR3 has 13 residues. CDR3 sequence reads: CASSVSNPIEQYF. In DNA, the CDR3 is TGCGCCAGCAGTGTATCGAACCCAATCGAGCAGTACTTC.

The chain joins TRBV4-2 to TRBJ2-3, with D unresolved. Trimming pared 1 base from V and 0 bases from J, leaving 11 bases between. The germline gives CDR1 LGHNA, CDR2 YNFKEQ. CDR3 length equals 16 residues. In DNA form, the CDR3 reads TGTGCCAGCAGCCAAGGCGTCGGAGAAAGCACAGATACGCAGTATTTT. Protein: CASSQGVGESTDTQYF.

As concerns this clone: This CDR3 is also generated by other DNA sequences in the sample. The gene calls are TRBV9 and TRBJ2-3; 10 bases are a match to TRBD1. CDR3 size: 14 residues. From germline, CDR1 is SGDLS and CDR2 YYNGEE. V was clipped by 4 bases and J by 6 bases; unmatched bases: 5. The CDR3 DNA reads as TGTGCCAGCAGCCCGGGACAGGGGTTGGATACGCAGTATTTT. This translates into CASSPGQGLDTQYF.

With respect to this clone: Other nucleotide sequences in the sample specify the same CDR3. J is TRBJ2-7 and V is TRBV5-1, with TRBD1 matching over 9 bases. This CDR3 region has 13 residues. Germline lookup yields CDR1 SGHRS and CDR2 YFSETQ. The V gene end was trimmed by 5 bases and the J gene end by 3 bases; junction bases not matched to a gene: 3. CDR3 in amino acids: CASSRDRVYEQYF. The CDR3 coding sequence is TGCGCCAGCAGTCGGGACAGGGTCTACGAGCAGTACTTC.

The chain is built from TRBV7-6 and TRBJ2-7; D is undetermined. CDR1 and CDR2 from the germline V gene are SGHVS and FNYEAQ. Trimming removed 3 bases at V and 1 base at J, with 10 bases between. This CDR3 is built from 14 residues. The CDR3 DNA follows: TGTGCCAGCAGCTTTGTGGCGGTTTCCTACGAGCAGTACTTC. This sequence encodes CASSFVAVSYEQYF.